This entry features one T cell receptor beta chain sequence. The sample comes from a study of control samples from healthy donors and cancer patients. V trimming: 6 bases; J trimming: 4 bases; junction bases outside the gene matches: 0. Germline V gene sequence: CDR1 SEHNR, CDR2 FQNEAQ (reference sequence). The CDR3 is made up of 12 amino acids. Data came from immunoSEQ multiplex PCR; TCRdb stores just in-frame clones and leaves some out. The table records 160,000 or so clones, 90% to 95% of them present only once. Sequenced: blood. The chain recombines TRBV7-9 with TRBJ2-5; 9 nucleotides line up with TRBD2. The sequence was obtained from a woman aged 25-40 years in good health. The CDR3 DNA follows: TGTGCCAGCAGAGCGGGAGGAGAGACCCAGTACTTC. It codes for CASRAGGETQYF.